This TCR beta chain was identified during a study of CD8 T cells in Susac syndrome. Findings and caveats of the study: Detection of Susac-specific public clones gave 15 to 20 in total CD8+ repertoires and several in CD8+ TEMRA repertoires.

The V gene's germline CDR1 is SGHAT and CDR2 FQNNGV. With 1 base removed from V and 7 bases from J, the gap between germline ends came to 4 bases. The CDR3 has 11 residues. When the RNA was reverse transcribed, random hexamers were used with an input of roughly 0.5 to 1 ug. Multiplex immunoSEQ PCR targeted 54 Vbeta and 13 Jbeta TCR beta segments. TCRdb re-called the immunoSEQ multiplex PCR reads through MiXCR, storing one row per CDR3 protein. The table records some 130,000 distinct CDR3 sequences, roughly 94% of them present only once. Turning to this clonotype: No antigen is known for it.

CD8+ and CD4+ T cells taken from blood had their TCR beta sequenced. The CD8+ and CD4+ T cells were isolated magnetically using a negative isolation approach, whereas the TEMRA cells were enriched by FACS. The sample consisted of CD8+ T cells from PBMCs. The rearrangement uses TRBV11-2 and TRBJ2-5, with no clear D. This TCR was recovered from a human donor with Susac syndrome. CDR3: CASSLGATQYF. DNA of the CDR3: TGTGCCAGCAGCTTAGGTGCGACCCAGTACTTC. The entire variable domain, with the rest obtained from reference TRBV11-2 and TRBJ2-5, is as follows: EAGVAQSPRYKIIEKRQSVAFWCNPISGHATLYWYQQILGQGPKLLIQFQNNGVVDDSQLPKDRFSAERLKGVDSTLKIQPAKLEDSAVYLCASSLGATQYFGPGTRLLVL.